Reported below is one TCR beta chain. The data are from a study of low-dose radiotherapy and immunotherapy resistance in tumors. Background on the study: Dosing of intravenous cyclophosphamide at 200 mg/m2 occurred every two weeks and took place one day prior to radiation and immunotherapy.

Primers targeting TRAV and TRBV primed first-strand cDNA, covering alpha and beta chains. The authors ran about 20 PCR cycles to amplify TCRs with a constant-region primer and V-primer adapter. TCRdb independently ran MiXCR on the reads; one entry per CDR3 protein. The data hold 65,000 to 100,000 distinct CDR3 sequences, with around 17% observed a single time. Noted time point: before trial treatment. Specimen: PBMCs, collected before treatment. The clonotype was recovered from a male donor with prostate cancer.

This chain's CDR3 is CSAPERGGRATQYF. The CDR3, as DNA: TGCAGTGCCCCTGAGCGGGGGGGCCGGGCGACCCAGTACTTC. The V gene is TRBV20-1, the J gene TRBJ2-5; 10 nucleotides line up with TRBD2. The CDR3 is 14 residues long. The V gene's germline CDR1 is DFQATT and CDR2 SNEGSKA (reference sequence). The V and J ends lost 6 bases and 7 bases, in that order; junction bases with no gene match: 11.